This TCR beta chain was identified during a study of T cell responses to AZD1222 COVID-19 vaccine. The protocol was immunoSEQ multiplex PCR, while the TCRdb copy is restricted to in-frame clones and leaves out a portion. Of 150,000 to 170,000 clones in the sample, about nine tenths were seen once. The CDR3 spans 12 residues. Germline CDR1 reads LGHNT; CDR2 reads FRNRAP. The V end lost 1 base, the J end lost 6 bases, and 6 bases lay between the germline ends. V is TRBV12-5 and J is TRBJ1-2; the D gene is possibly TRBD1 (6 bases). Sequenced here: peripheral blood, sampled on day 0 of AZD1222 vaccination. This sequence originates from an adult in good health. The CDR3: CASGLAGDGYTF. The CDR3, as DNA: TGTGCTAGTGGTTTGGCAGGGGATGGCTACACCTTC.